This TCR beta chain was sequenced in a study of blood T cell repertoires in COVID-19 (dated by TCRdb to the early 2020s). Regarding the study in general: Collaborator samples came from the United States, Italy and Spain and covered acute and convalescent phases of COVID-19. A freely available public database, intended as a resource for researchers studying the immune response to SARS-CoV-2, is where the repertoires were released. Where HLA class I and class II types were available, the types were taken from metadata supplied by the sample provider, not from assay-based typing. Nearly every sample came with metadata listing a de-identified subject ID, COVID-19 status, age in years and sex. The samples were drawn from two sources: the first 160 participants of the ongoing ImmuneRACE study, and 1,000 to 1,500 subjects contributed by 6 global collaborators. The material from the prospective study consisted of cDNA or gDNA derived from T cells, B-cell-depleted T cells, or PBMCs. Subjects who had been exposed to COVID-19, were actively infected with it, or had recovered from it provided the deeply sampled blood TCRbeta repertoires that made up the dataset.

Overall study outcomes, separate from this receptor: The amount of clinical and demographic metadata varied by source and participant and was provided uncurated.

The immunoSEQ Assay, a bias-controlled multiplex PCR, was used to amplify TCRbeta CDR3 regions from genomic DNA. The original pipeline was this. The number of nucleated cells in each sample was estimated from the amplification of reference gene primers within the assay. Sequence reads were collapsed and filtered to measure the absolute abundance of every unique TCRbeta CDR3 rearrangement. For each sample, productive Simpson clonality was calculated as the square root of Simpson's diversity index over productive rearrangements. Not all clones reach the TCRdb copy of this immuneACCESS table, which keeps in-frame sequences only. Checked studies attribute under half of the gap to unresolved V genes and leave the rest unexplained. The D gene and trimming were derived from the DNA, and the V and J assignments and clone size from that table. The sample data list fewer than 110,000 clones, and around 92% of these were observed just once. Of the sample, about 5.7% falls within the top ten clones.

A remark on this clone: This clone's antigen is unknown. Within one base of it there is no much larger clone, and no base qualities were kept.

The collaborating institutions used their own protocols to collect whole blood in K2EDTA tubes. Collaborator samples were shipped for TCRbeta analysis as frozen whole blood, isolated PBMCs, or DNA extracted from either sample type. V loses 2 bases of germline sequence and J loses 0 bases, and the interval between the two ends is 15 bases. In the germline V gene, CDR1 corresponds to SGHTA and CDR2 to FQGNSA. Measured from the cysteine to the phenylalanine, the CDR3 is 17 residues long. Only the CDR3 portion is preserved as DNA: 51 bases, with reading frame beginning at the first base. Rearrangement joined TRBV7-2 to TRBJ2-3; TRBD1 might be the D gene, on 6 matching bases. The sequence derives from a man in his fifties with active COVID-19. The sample comprised peripheral blood. The sequenced DNA: TGTGCCAGCAGCTTAAGAGGGCAGGGGTTTAGCACAGATACGCAGTATTTT. Its translation reads: CASSLRGQGFSTDTQYF. The reference TRBV7-2 and TRBJ2-3 proteins fill in what lies around the CDR3, so the full variable domain reads GAGVSQSPSNKVTEKGKDVELRCDPISGHTALYWYRQSLGQGLEFLIYFQGNSAPDKSGLPSDRFSAERTGGSVSTLTIQRTQQEDSAVYLCASSLRGQGFSTDTQYFGPGTRLTVL.